Listed below are T cell receptor beta chains from one sample, sequenced in a study of blood T cell repertoires in COVID-19. Using immunoSEQ multiplex PCR, the repertoire was profiled, and TCRdb retains in-frame clones only, with some absent. The table has more than 55,000 clones, approximately 79% seen once. Sequencing was performed on peripheral blood. The origin of the receptors is a human donor in a cohort sampled during active COVID-19. CDR3s include the opening cysteine and the closing phenylalanine or tryptophan. The order of the fields is J gene, V gene, D gene, clone size, CDR3 protein, CDR3 DNA. A D gene is named only where the DNA matches it firmly. Size tells how often a clone was seen (once, few, many) or the class of an expanded clone, and some rows leave it out.

J: TRBJ2-6
V: TRBV7-8
D: TRBD2
size: .
CDR3: CASSLVSGSTSGANVLTF
DNA: TGTGCCAGCAGCTTAGTTAGCGGGAGCACCTCTGGGGCCAACGTCCTGACTTTC

J: TRBJ2-2
V: TRBV5-1
D: TRBD2
size: .
CDR3: CASSLQSGVNTGELFF
DNA: TGCGCCAGCAGCCTCCAGAGCGGGGTTAACACCGGGGAGCTGTTTTTT

J: TRBJ1-5
V: TRBV15
D: TRBD1
size: .
CDR3: CATRENRGLGQPQHF
DNA: TGTGCCACCAGGGAAAACAGGGGCTTGGGTCAGCCCCAGCATTTT

J: TRBJ1-3
V: TRBV14
D: TRBD1
size: .
CDR3: CASSHPTGPGNTIYF
DNA: TGTGCCAGCAGCCATCCGACAGGGCCTGGAAACACCATATATTTT

J: TRBJ2-7
V: TRBV7-6
D: .
size: .
CDR3: CASRQAYEQYF
DNA: TGTGCCAGCAGGCAGGCCTACGAGCAGTACTTC

J: TRBJ2-7
V: TRBV19
D: TRBD1
size: .
CDR3: CASSDRVYEQYF
DNA: TGTGCCAGTAGTGACAGGGTTTACGAGCAGTACTTC

J: TRBJ2-7
V: TRBV5-1
D: .
size: .
CDR3: CASSLSGGYNSEQYF
DNA: TGCGCCAGCAGCCTGTCGGGCGGGTACAACTCCGAGCAGTACTTC

J: TRBJ2-1
V: TRBV27
D: TRBD1
size: .
CDR3: CASSTGTGGMNEQFF
DNA: TGTGCCAGCAGCACCGGGACAGGGGGGATGAATGAGCAGTTCTTC

J: TRBJ2-4
V: TRBV6-2/TRBV6-3
D: .
size: .
CDR3: CASSYSRVSGPAHIQYF
DNA: TGTGCCAGCAGTTACTCGAGGGTGAGCGGGCCCGCGCACATTCAGTACTTC

J: TRBJ2-3
V: TRBV6-5
D: TRBD2
size: .
CDR3: CASSFDLAGGRDTQYF
DNA: TGTGCCAGCAGTTTCGACCTAGCGGGAGGGCGAGATACGCAGTATTTT

J: TRBJ1-1
V: TRBV7-2
D: .
size: .
CDR3: CASSLGGVNTEAFF
DNA: TGTGCCAGCAGCTTAGGGGGCGTGAACACTGAAGCTTTCTTT

J: TRBJ2-1
V: TRBV6-1
D: TRBD2
size: .
CDR3: CASSDSPTSGSGDEQFF
DNA: TGTGCCAGCAGTGACAGCCCGACTAGCGGGAGTGGAGATGAGCAGTTCTTC

J: TRBJ2-1
V: TRBV6-5
D: TRBD1
size: once
CDR3: CASSYDRGSEQFF
DNA: TGTGCCAGCAGTTATGACAGGGGAAGCGAGCAGTTCTTC

J: TRBJ1-5
V: TRBV7-9
D: .
size: few
CDR3: CASSPRGDQPQHF
DNA: TGTGCCAGCAGCCCACGGGGGGATCAGCCCCAGCATTTT

J: TRBJ2-1
V: TRBV4-1
D: .
size: few
CDR3: CASSQELFNEQFF
DNA: TGCGCCAGCAGCCAAGAACTGTTCAATGAGCAGTTCTTC

J: TRBJ1-3
V: TRBV5-8
D: .
size: once
CDR3: CASRREVGNTIYF
DNA: TGTGCCAGCAGACGGGAGGTCGGAAACACCATATATTTT

J: TRBJ1-1
V: TRBV18
D: TRBD1
size: few
CDR3: CASSAKLDRVEAFF
DNA: TGTGCCAGCTCAGCAAAGTTAGACAGGGTTGAAGCTTTCTTT

J: TRBJ2-5
V: TRBV24-1
D: .
size: .
CDR3: CATSDLKDREAETQYF
DNA: TGTGCCACCAGTGATCTTAAAGACAGGGAGGCGGAGACCCAGTACTTC

J: TRBJ2-7
V: TRBV19
D: TRBD2
size: .
CDR3: CASSAYSSGRLGSSYEQYF
DNA: TGTGCCAGTAGTGCTTACTCTAGCGGGAGGCTCGGGAGCTCCTACGAGCAGTACTTC

J: TRBJ2-7
V: TRBV2
D: .
size: once
CDR3: CASSETAYEQYF
DNA: TGTGCCAGCAGTGAAACAGCCTACGAGCAGTACTTC

J: TRBJ1-2
V: TRBV7-2
D: .
size: .
CDR3: CASSLDRLLSGYTF
DNA: TGTGCCAGCAGCTTAGATAGACTGCTATCTGGCTACACCTTC

J: TRBJ1-6
V: TRBV5-1
D: TRBD1
size: once
CDR3: CASSLGMGQGDSPLHF
DNA: TGCGCCAGCAGCTTGGGTATGGGACAGGGAGATTCACCCCTCCACTTT

J: TRBJ1-1
V: TRBV6-1
D: .
size: .
CDR3: CASSHIQGGGTEAFF
DNA: TGTGCCAGCAGCCATATACAGGGAGGGGGCACTGAAGCTTTCTTT

J: TRBJ2-1
V: TRBV5-1
D: .
size: .
CDR3: CASSRLKDRSPYNEQFF
DNA: TGCGCCAGCAGCCGACTCAAGGACAGATCTCCCTACAATGAGCAGTTCTTC

J: TRBJ1-5
V: TRBV5-1
D: .
size: .
CDR3: CASSREGGAAQPQHF
DNA: TGCGCCAGCAGCCGGGAGGGCGGGGCGGCTCAGCCCCAGCATTTT

J: TRBJ1-2
V: TRBV28
D: TRBD1
size: .
CDR3: CASSSRQGSGYTF
DNA: TGTGCCAGCAGTTCTCGACAGGGGAGTGGCTACACCTTC

J: TRBJ1-4
V: TRBV4-3
D: TRBD1
size: .
CDR3: CASSQGGTGDEKLFF
DNA: TGCGCCAGCAGCCAAGGAGGGACAGGGGATGAAAAACTGTTTTTT

J: TRBJ2-2
V: TRBV5-1
D: .
size: .
CDR3: CASSSGSGTSNTGELFF
DNA: TGCGCCAGCAGCTCAGGTTCCGGGACATCGAACACCGGGGAGCTGTTTTTT

J: TRBJ1-1
V: TRBV19
D: TRBD1
size: few
CDR3: CASRGQGRNTEAFF
DNA: TGTGCCAGTAGAGGACAGGGGAGGAACACTGAAGCTTTCTTT

J: TRBJ2-7
V: TRBV20-1
D: TRBD1
size: .
CDR3: CSASAPPGQGPREQYF
DNA: TGCAGTGCTAGTGCCCCTCCGGGACAGGGTCCCCGCGAGCAGTACTTC